The sequence of this T cell receptor beta chain was determined in a study of T cells in Graves' hyperthyroidism and ophthalmopathy. Background on the study: At the time of initial diagnosis and before any treatment, peripheral blood was collected.

Stable Graves' hyperthyroidism meant no ophthalmopathy progression within 18 months. Patients aged 18 to 65 had newly diagnosed hyperthyroidism lasting under 2 months. The CDR3 regions of TCR beta were amplified from RNA transcripts. RT-PCR in the first round (using the HTBI primer set) targeted the TCR CDR3. One entry per CDR3 protein, called by TCRdb with MiXCR from the multiplex PCR reads. The sample carries nearly 750,000 distinct CDR3 sequences, approximately 40% recorded once. Germline assignment: CDR1 ENHRY and CDR2 SYGVKD. CDR3 size: 16 residues. With 3 bases clipped from V and 8 bases from J, the junction kept 14 bases outside the gene matches.

The TCR sequence derives from a woman aged 40 to 55 with Graves' hyperthyroidism. Sequenced: blood. The chain uses TRBV10-3 and TRBJ1-2, with 8 nucleotides matching TRBD1. DNA for the CDR3: TGTGCCATCAGTGACCCTCGACAGGGGACACCTAAAGGCTACACCTTC. This sequence encodes CAISDPRQGTPKGYTF.